A selection of T cell receptor beta chains follows, all from one sample in a study of beta chain features in type 1 diabetes. The repertoire was sequenced with immunoSEQ multiplex PCR; TCRdb's copy has only in-frame clones and lacks some. The sample includes around 430,000 clones, 30% of them seen just once. Sequencing used naive CD4+ T cells from blood. Receptors originate from a young man in good health. Each CDR3 is given with its conserved first and last residue. D genes are given only for firm matches. Not all rows give a size; the values are once, few, many and, for expanded clones, a class.

V gene	D gene	J gene	clone size	CDR3 protein	CDR3 DNA
TRBV29-1	NA	TRBJ2-3	NA	CSVGGGVSTDTQYF	TGCAGCGTCGGAGGGGGTGTAAGCACAGATACGCAGTATTTT
TRBV29-1	TRBD1	TRBJ2-3	few	CSVVLSDRDTDTQYF	TGCAGCGTTGTACTATCGGACAGGGACACAGATACGCAGTATTTT
TRBV7-2	NA	TRBJ2-5	NA	CASSLAETQYF	TGTGCCAGCAGCTTGGCCGAGACCCAGTACTTC
TRBV30	NA	TRBJ1-1	NA	CAWSVGGLGTEAFF	TGTGCCTGGAGTGTAGGGGGGCTGGGCACTGAAGCTTTCTTT
TRBV4-3	NA	TRBJ1-1	NA	CASSGRTGVGEAFF	TGCGCCAGCAGCGGAAGGACCGGGGTCGGTGAAGCTTTCTTT
TRBV7-2	NA	TRBJ1-2	few	CASSPPGTLYGYTF	TGTGCCAGCAGCCCGCCGGGCACACTCTATGGCTACACCTTC
TRBV6-5	NA	TRBJ2-7	NA	CATGRPREQYF	TGTGCCACAGGACGGCCACGAGAGCAGTACTTC
TRBV30	NA	TRBJ1-1	few	CAWGDSRRGTEAFF	TGTGCCTGGGGGGACTCTCGGAGGGGCACTGAAGCTTTCTTT
TRBV27	NA	TRBJ1-3	few	CASSWGPGNTIYF	TGTGCCAGCAGTTGGGGACCGGGAAACACCATATATTTT
TRBV7-9	NA	TRBJ1-5	few	CASSGQSNQPQHF	TGTGCCAGCAGTGGACAGAGCAATCAGCCCCAGCATTTT
TRBV7-2	NA	TRBJ2-7	NA	CASSPPRGYEQYF	TGTGCCAGCAGCCCACCCCGCGGGTACGAGCAGTACTTC
TRBV29-1	NA	TRBJ1-1	NA	CSVKDSLAFF	TGCAGCGTAAAGGACAGTTTGGCTTTCTTT
TRBV19	TRBD1	TRBJ2-6	NA	CASSISSTGKAGANVLTF	TGTGCCAGTAGTATATCCTCGACAGGGAAGGCTGGGGCCAACGTCCTGACTTTC
TRBV28	NA	TRBJ1-2	few	CASSPIRTVMMGYTF	TGTGCCAGCAGTCCCATCAGGACGGTGATGATGGGCTACACCTTC
TRBV30	NA	TRBJ2-7	NA	CAWSPLGTGNYEQYF	TGTGCCTGGAGTCCTCTAGGCACCGGCAACTACGAGCAGTACTTC
TRBV25-1	NA	TRBJ2-5	NA	CASGQRETQYF	TGTGCCAGCGGACAGCGAGAGACCCAGTACTTC
TRBV30	TRBD1	TRBJ2-5	few	CACSGTAWGETQYF	TGTGCCTGCTCCGGGACAGCCTGGGGGGAGACCCAGTACTTC
TRBV15	NA	TRBJ2-3	NA	CATSGRDTQYF	TGTGCCACCAGCGGAAGGGATACGCAGTATTTT
TRBV30	TRBD1	TRBJ1-5	NA	CAWRGQGSNQPQHF	TGTGCCTGGAGGGGACAGGGGAGCAATCAGCCCCAGCATTTT
TRBV7-9	TRBD2	TRBJ2-5	few	CASSLRPGLAGIQETQYF	TGTGCCAGCAGCTTGCGGCCGGGACTAGCGGGGATCCAAGAGACCCAGTACTTC
TRBV30	TRBD2	TRBJ2-1	few	CAWNGLVSYNEQFF	TGTGCCTGGAATGGACTAGTTTCCTACAATGAGCAGTTCTTC
TRBV11-1	NA	TRBJ2-7	NA	CASSRTQTHEQYF	TGTGCCAGCAGCCGGACCCAGACCCACGAGCAGTACTTC
TRBV11-2	NA	TRBJ2-7	NA	CASSHTGRNEQYF	TGTGCCAGCAGCCACACGGGGAGGAACGAGCAGTACTTC
TRBV19	TRBD1	TRBJ2-2	few	CASSPRDRDTGELFF	TGTGCCAGTAGTCCCCGGGACAGGGACACCGGGGAGCTGTTTTTT
TRBV6-6	NA	TRBJ2-1	NA	CASSYHDRLYNEQFF	TGTGCCAGCAGTTACCATGACCGATTATACAATGAGCAGTTCTTC
TRBV30	TRBD2	TRBJ2-3	NA	CAWRSGASGSDTQYF	TGTGCCTGGAGGTCGGGGGCTAGCGGGAGTGATACGCAGTATTTT
TRBV2	NA	TRBJ1-1	NA	CASIPDGHTEAFF	TGTGCCAGCATCCCAGACGGTCACACTGAAGCTTTCTTT
TRBV6-1	TRBD2	TRBJ2-7	NA	CASSETAREGYEQYF	TGTGCCAGCAGTGAAACGGCGCGGGAGGGGTACGAGCAGTACTTC
TRBV7-9	NA	TRBJ2-7	NA	CASTKDAGDSYEQYF	TGTGCCAGCACCAAAGACGCCGGAGACTCCTACGAGCAGTACTTC
TRBV15	TRBD1	TRBJ2-5	NA	CATSRRTGQETQYF	TGTGCCACCAGCAGGCGGACAGGGCAAGAGACCCAGTACTTC
TRBV5-1	NA	TRBJ2-3	few	CASSFAEVTDTQYF	TGCGCCAGCAGCTTTGCGGAGGTCACAGATACGCAGTATTTT
TRBV9	NA	TRBJ2-3	few	CASSVDLADTQYF	TGTGCCAGCAGCGTAGACCTCGCAGATACGCAGTATTTT
TRBV5-6	NA	TRBJ2-4	few	CASSLKDIQYF	TGTGCCAGCAGCTTGAAGGACATTCAGTACTTC
TRBV5-1	NA	TRBJ2-5	few	CASSDRRGQETQYF	TGCGCCAGCAGCGACAGAAGGGGTCAAGAGACCCAGTACTTC
TRBV13	NA	TRBJ1-1	few	CASSKVNNAEAFF	TGTGCCAGCAGTAAGGTCAACAACGCTGAAGCTTTCTTT
TRBV25-1	TRBD2	TRBJ2-7	few	CASSDSMRTSGYEQYF	TGTGCCAGCAGTGACTCGATGAGGACTAGCGGCTACGAGCAGTACTTC
TRBV9	NA	TRBJ2-7	few	CASSGEARGEQYF	TGTGCCAGCAGCGGCGAGGCTCGGGGCGAGCAGTACTTC
TRBV29-1	NA	TRBJ2-7	NA	CSVGRVGSYEQYF	TGCAGCGTTGGGAGGGTCGGGTCCTACGAGCAGTACTTC
TRBV30	NA	TRBJ2-7	NA	CAWSVGTALEQYF	TGTGCCTGGAGTGTAGGGACCGCCCTCGAGCAGTACTTC
TRBV29-1	TRBD2	TRBJ2-7	few	CSVRAGVTYEQYF	TGCAGCGTTCGGGCGGGGGTAACCTACGAGCAGTACTTC
TRBV10-3	TRBD1	TRBJ2-1	NA	CAISKRTGDSYNEQFF	TGTGCCATCAGTAAACGTACAGGGGACTCCTACAATGAGCAGTTCTTC
TRBV25-1	TRBD1	TRBJ2-4	few	CASARTGKNIQYF	TGTGCCAGCGCTAGGACAGGCAAAAACATTCAGTACTTC